The rows below give T cell receptor beta chains drawn from one sample of a study of tumor-infiltrating lymphocytes in oesophageal squamous cell carcinoma. TCRdb independently ran MiXCR on the PCR reads; one entry per CDR3 protein. This sample yields about 17,000 distinct CDR3 sequences, of which approximately 47% are seen a single time; less than 55% belongs to the top ten. The material sequenced was normal esophageal tissue next to the tumor. Receptor source: a female donor with esophageal squamous cell carcinoma. Both conserved end residues are part of each CDR3. The order of the fields is clone size, V gene, D gene, J gene, CDR3 protein, CDR3 DNA. D genes are given only for firm matches. For some rows the clone size is stated as once, few or many, or as a class when expanded; others skip it.

clone size: few
V gene: TRBV7-2
D gene: NA
J gene: TRBJ1-6
CDR3 protein: CASSPSRETQYF
CDR3 DNA: TGTGCCAGCAGCCCGTCCCGGGAGACCCAGTACTTT

clone size: medium-sized
V gene: TRBV6-1
D gene: NA
J gene: TRBJ2-3
CDR3 protein: CASGNSRGHFTDTQYF
CDR3 DNA: TGTGCCAGCGGAAACTCCAGGGGACACTTCACAGATACGCAGTATTTT

clone size: many
V gene: TRBV6-1
D gene: NA
J gene: TRBJ2-3
CDR3 protein: CASSSTDTQYF
CDR3 DNA: TGTGCCAGCAGTTCAACAGATACGCAGTATTTT

clone size: few
V gene: TRBV7-2
D gene: NA
J gene: TRBJ2-7
CDR3 protein: CASSSKAGSYEQYF
CDR3 DNA: TGTGCCAGCAGCTCGAAGGCAGGGTCCTACGAGCAGTACTTC

clone size: NA
V gene: TRBV27
D gene: NA
J gene: TRBJ2-1
CDR3 protein: CASRQGGLYNEQFF
CDR3 DNA: TGTGCCAGCAGACAGGGTGGCCTCTACAATGAGCAGTTCTTC

clone size: NA
V gene: TRBV7-8
D gene: TRBD2
J gene: TRBJ2-7
CDR3 protein: CASSSGLAGGPLEQYF
CDR3 DNA: TGTGCCAGCAGCTCAGGACTAGCGGGGGGGCCGCTCGAGCAGTACTTC

clone size: NA
V gene: TRBV7-6
D gene: TRBD2
J gene: TRBJ2-1
CDR3 protein: CASSLEVGLAYNEQFF
CDR3 DNA: TGTGCTAGCAGCTTAGAAGTGGGACTAGCGTACAATGAGCAGTTCTTC

clone size: many
V gene: TRBV20-1
D gene: TRBD2
J gene: TRBJ2-1
CDR3 protein: CSAREGGELNEQFF
CDR3 DNA: TGCAGTGCTAGAGAGGGAGGGGAGCTCAATGAGCAGTTCTTC

clone size: NA
V gene: TRBV5-1
D gene: NA
J gene: TRBJ2-1
CDR3 protein: CASSSKPGTGRNEQFF
CDR3 DNA: TGCGCCAGCAGCTCGAAACCCGGGACTGGCCGAAATGAGCAGTTCTTC

clone size: once
V gene: TRBV10-2
D gene: TRBD1
J gene: TRBJ1-1
CDR3 protein: CATQGTGADTEAFF
CDR3 DNA: TGCGCCACCCAGGGGACAGGGGCAGACACTGAAGCTTTCTTT

clone size: once
V gene: TRBV7-2
D gene: TRBD2
J gene: TRBJ2-3
CDR3 protein: CASSFALAGADTQYF
CDR3 DNA: TGTGCCAGCAGCTTTGCTTTAGCGGGAGCAGATACGCAGTATTTT

clone size: NA
V gene: TRBV7-6
D gene: NA
J gene: TRBJ2-7
CDR3 protein: CASSRRDRAGEQYF
CDR3 DNA: TGTGCCAGCAGCAGACGGGACCGGGCTGGCGAGCAGTACTTC

clone size: large
V gene: TRBV7-9
D gene: NA
J gene: TRBJ2-1
CDR3 protein: CASSYRYNEQFF
CDR3 DNA: TGTGCCAGCAGCTACAGGTACAATGAGCAGTTCTTC

clone size: many
V gene: TRBV27
D gene: NA
J gene: TRBJ1-1
CDR3 protein: CASSLNSGRGTEAFF
CDR3 DNA: TGTGCCAGCAGTTTAAATTCAGGTAGGGGCACTGAAGCTTTCTTT

clone size: few
V gene: TRBV7-2
D gene: TRBD1
J gene: TRBJ1-5
CDR3 protein: CASSLAVQGNNQPQHF
CDR3 DNA: TGTGCCAGCAGCTTAGCGGTACAGGGGAACAATCAGCCCCAGCATTTT

clone size: medium-sized
V gene: TRBV7-3
D gene: TRBD1
J gene: TRBJ1-1
CDR3 protein: CASSPNPTGPTEAFF
CDR3 DNA: TGTGCCAGCAGCCCTAACCCGACAGGGCCCACTGAAGCTTTCTTT

clone size: NA
V gene: TRBV7-2
D gene: NA
J gene: TRBJ2-1
CDR3 protein: CASSDWGGEQFF
CDR3 DNA: TGTGCCAGCAGCGATTGGGGCGGTGAGCAGTTCTTC

clone size: once
V gene: TRBV7-9
D gene: NA
J gene: TRBJ2-5
CDR3 protein: CASSLVGLGTAPQYF
CDR3 DNA: TGTGCTAGCAGCTTAGTTGGTTTAGGGACGGCACCCCAGTACTTC

clone size: NA
V gene: TRBV7-8
D gene: NA
J gene: TRBJ2-7
CDR3 protein: CASSLRTANYEQYF
CDR3 DNA: TGTGCCAGCAGCTTACGGACTGCAAATTACGAGCAGTACTTC

clone size: NA
V gene: TRBV7-9
D gene: NA
J gene: TRBJ2-3
CDR3 protein: CASSLGSGEDTQYF
CDR3 DNA: TGTGCCAGCAGCTTAGGTAGTGGGGAAGATACGCAGTATTTT

clone size: NA
V gene: TRBV27
D gene: TRBD2
J gene: TRBJ2-3
CDR3 protein: CASSPSGATDTQYF
CDR3 DNA: TGTGCCAGCAGCCCTAGCGGGGCCACAGATACGCAGTATTTT

clone size: NA
V gene: TRBV12-3/TRBV12-4
D gene: NA
J gene: TRBJ2-3
CDR3 protein: CASSLRRTGTDTQYF
CDR3 DNA: TGTGCCAGCAGTTTACGCCGAACGGGCACAGATACGCAGTATTTT

clone size: NA
V gene: TRBV7-4
D gene: NA
J gene: TRBJ2-1
CDR3 protein: CASSSPPGDGDNNEQFF
CDR3 DNA: TGTGCCAGCAGCTCACCTCCAGGGGATGGGGATAACAATGAGCAGTTCTTC

clone size: few
V gene: TRBV12-3/TRBV12-4
D gene: TRBD1
J gene: TRBJ2-1
CDR3 protein: CASSPGQDYNEQFF
CDR3 DNA: TGTGCCAGCAGTCCGGGACAGGACTACAATGAGCAGTTCTTC

clone size: many
V gene: TRBV19
D gene: TRBD2
J gene: TRBJ2-1
CDR3 protein: CASSMGTSGYNEQFF
CDR3 DNA: TGTGCCAGTAGTATGGGGACTAGCGGTTACAATGAGCAGTTCTTC

clone size: few
V gene: TRBV27
D gene: NA
J gene: TRBJ2-7
CDR3 protein: CASSLGSSPGEQYF
CDR3 DNA: TGTGCCAGCAGTTTAGGTTCCTCACCGGGAGAGCAGTACTTC

clone size: NA
V gene: TRBV7-2
D gene: TRBD2
J gene: TRBJ2-7
CDR3 protein: CASSKRVASGAYEQYF
CDR3 DNA: TGTGCCAGCAGCAAACGGGTCGCTAGCGGAGCCTACGAGCAGTACTTC

clone size: once
V gene: TRBV10-3
D gene: NA
J gene: TRBJ2-3
CDR3 protein: CASGDSPDTQYF
CDR3 DNA: TGTGCCAGCGGAGATTCCCCAGATACGCAGTATTTT

clone size: NA
V gene: TRBV5-1
D gene: TRBD1
J gene: TRBJ1-2
CDR3 protein: CASSLEDRTGVGYTF
CDR3 DNA: TGCGCCAGCAGCTTGGAGGATCGGACAGGGGTAGGCTACACCTTC

clone size: NA
V gene: TRBV7-6
D gene: NA
J gene: TRBJ2-5
CDR3 protein: CASSLVRGGQQETQYF
CDR3 DNA: TGTGCCAGCAGCTTAGTAAGGGGGGGACAGCAAGAGACCCAGTACTTC